These 5 T cell receptor beta chains were all obtained from the same sample, sequenced in a study of cytomegalovirus exposure and HLA in healthy donors (dated by TCRdb to 2017 to 2019). Receptor libraries were prepared by the immunoSEQ multiplex PCR assay. For the multiplex PCR, a mixture combining 60 forward primers for TCR Vbeta segments and 13 reverse primers for TCR Jbeta segments was used. What TCRdb holds here is the immuneACCESS table cut down to in-frame rearrangements. Part of the clones is not present; checked against another copy, under half of the missing clones reflect an unresolved V gene, and the others are unexplained. The sample table lists over 200,000 clones, 70% to 85% of them with a count of one. Less than 3.5% of the sample is taken by the ten largest. Sequencing input: PBMCs. Every receptor here comes from a woman aged 55-69 years in good health and CMV-seropositive.

The chain joins TRBV7-2 to TRBJ1-2; no clear D. V was cut by 1 base and J by 5 bases, with 5 bases left in between. Germline V gene data show CDR1 as SGHTA and CDR2 as FQGNSA. The CDR3 is 12 residues long. This chain's CDR3 is CASSLVSYGYTF. DNA of the CDR3: TGTGCCAGCAGCTTAGTCAGTTATGGCTACACCTTC.

This clone was picked up a small number of times. J is TRBJ2-5 and V is TRBV18; 10 positions match TRBD2. This CDR3 is built from 16 residues. With V trimmed by 3 bases and J by 3 bases, 7 bases remained unmatched. Germline V gene data show CDR1 as KGHSH and CDR2 as LQKENI. DNA for the CDR3: TGTGCCAGCTCACCGCTCGGGACTAGCGAGGAAGAGACCCAGTACTTC. Translation gives CASSPLGTSEEETQYF.

The CDR3 coding sequence is TGTGCCAGCAGTCACGGACAGGGGGCCAACGAGCAGTACTTC. Translated: CASSHGQGANEQYF. The rearrangement joins TRBV27 to TRBJ2-7; TRBD1 aligns across 11 bases. V dropped 5 bases and J dropped 5; count of bases not matched to a gene: 5. Germline-derived CDR1 and CDR2 are MNHEY and SMNVEV (reference sequence). The CDR3 is made up of 14 amino acids.

This clone was observed a few times. J is TRBJ2-5 and V is TRBV7-9; 12 bases are a match to TRBD2. The ends lost 2 bases at V and 5 bases at J; junction bases unmatched: 6. CDR3 length equals 16 residues. Germline V lookup: CDR1 SEHNR, CDR2 FQNEAQ (reference sequence). The CDR3 DNA reads as TGTGCCAGCAGCTTACCTAGCGGGGGGGTACAGGAGACCCAGTACTTC. Its translation: CASSLPSGGVQETQYF.

The CDR3 loop is CASSPSQGGFYGYTF. The CDR3 DNA follows: TGTGCCAGTAGTCCCTCACAGGGGGGTTTTTATGGCTACACCTTC. The V gene is TRBV19, the J gene TRBJ1-2; 8 nucleotides agree with TRBD1. CDR3 length: 15 amino acids. V dropped 5 bases and J dropped 5; count of bases not matched to a gene: 10. CDR1 and CDR2 (germline): LNHDA, SQIVND (reference sequence).